The 9 T cell receptor beta chains in this list originate from one sample, sequenced in a study of cytomegalovirus exposure and HLA in healthy donors (dated 2017 in TCRdb). The receptor library was made with the immunoSEQ multiplex PCR assay. The source is immuneACCESS, and TCRdb retained only in-frame sequences with V and J called. Part of the clones is not carried over; for the studies checked, unresolved V genes explain less than half of this, and the remainder is unexplained. Recorded for this sample are approximately 39,000 clones; 80% to 95% of them occurred a single time. Of the sample, about 3.1% falls within the top ten clones. Specimen: PBMCs. The source is a man aged 18-30 years in good health and CMV-seronegative.

This chain links TRBV30 with TRBJ1-3; D is unclear. Trimming cost V 0 bases and J 4 bases, with 4 bases left between them. The CDR3 has 12 amino acids. The germline gives CDR1 GTSNPN, CDR2 SVGIG (reference sequence). This chain's CDR3 is CAWSVQGNTIYF. Here the CDR3 DNA reads TGTGCCTGGAGTGTTCAAGGAAACACCATATATTTT.

The chain has TRBV11-2 and TRBJ2-1, with 7 positions matching TRBD2. Unmatched junction bases numbered 14, after V lost 5 bases and J lost 7 bases. This CDR3 has 16 amino acids. Germline CDR1 is SGHAT and CDR2 is FQNNGV. CDR3 DNA: TGTGCCAGCAGCGAGAACCCGGGACTACATGGGAATGAGCAGTTCTTC. Protein product: CASSENPGLHGNEQFF.

This chain uses TRBV5-4 with TRBJ1-1, with D perhaps matching TRBD1 (6 bases). The V gene lost 4 bases and the J gene lost 1 base, with 8 bases spanning the gap. The V gene's germline CDR1 is SGHNT and CDR2 YYREEE (reference sequence). The CDR3 runs to 13 residues. The chain's CDR3 is CASSQGQNTEAFF. For the CDR3, the DNA is TGTGCCAGCAGCCAGGGACAGAACACTGAAGCTTTCTTT.

The chain couples TRBV2 to TRBJ1-4; D not resolved. Germline V gives CDR1 SNHLY, CDR2 FYNNEI. CDR3 size: 13 residues. Trimming cost V 6 bases and J 7 bases, with 12 bases left between them. The CDR3 is CASSDAGGEKLFF. The CDR3 bases are TGTGCCAGCAGCGACGCGGGCGGTGAAAAACTGTTTTTT.

V gene TRBV6-1 combines with J gene TRBJ2-3; 10 nucleotides match TRBD2. This CDR3 comprises 15 residues. Losses at the gene ends were 6 bases for V and 3 bases for J; bases not matched to a gene: 6. Germline CDR1 is MNHNS and CDR2 is SASEGT. The CDR3 nucleotides read TGTGCCAGCAGGCTAGTAGCGGGAGGAACAGATACGCAGTATTTT. Translating it yields CASRLVAGGTDTQYF.

The chain employs TRBV7-8 and TRBJ2-7; D might be TRBD2 (6 bases). The V gene lost 7 bases and the J gene lost 5 bases, with 18 bases spanning the gap. This CDR3 has 14 residues. Germline CDR1 reads SGHVS; CDR2 reads FQNEAQ. Here the CDR3 DNA reads TGTGCCAGCATCAAAATCCCTGGGGGGAACGAGCAGTACTTC. Encoded protein: CASIKIPGGNEQYF. Using reference TRBV7-8 and TRBJ2-7 for the parts outside the CDR3, the full variable domain is GAGVSQSPRYKVAKRGQDVALRCDPISGHVSLFWYQQALGQGPEFLTYFQNEAQLDKSGLPSDRFFAERPEGSVSTLKIQRTQQEDSAVYLCASIKIPGGNEQYFGPGTRLTVT.

The CDR3 here is CASSTYNQPQHF. The CDR3 coding sequence is TGTGCCAGTAGTACTTACAATCAGCCCCAGCATTTT. The J gene is TRBJ1-5, the V gene TRBV19; D remains ambiguous. This CDR3 spans 12 amino acids. Looked up from germline, CDR1 is LNHDA and CDR2 is SQIVND (reference sequence). Trimming stripped 4 bases from V and 3 bases from J, with 4 bases between.

CDR3 nucleotide sequence: TGTGCCAGCAGCCCGACGGGGGTCGTGGATACTGAAGCTTTCTTT. The encoded protein is CASSPTGVVDTEAFF. The V call is TRBV5-4, the J call TRBJ1-1; D possibly corresponds to TRBD1 (5 bases). This CDR3 spans 15 amino acids. Germline CDR1 and CDR2: SGHNT and YYREEE (reference sequence). V was pared by 4 bases and J by 5 bases, with 18 bases between. Complete variable domain (other parts from reference TRBV5-4 and TRBJ1-1): ETGVTQSPTHLIKTRGQQVTLRCSSQSGHNTVSWYQQALGQGPQFIFQYYREEENGRGNFPPRFSGLQFPNYSSELNVNALELDDSALYLCASSPTGVVDTEAFFGQGTRLTVV.

The chain is built from TRBV6-6 and TRBJ1-3; no clear D. Trimming stripped 0 bases from V and 1 base from J, with 4 bases between. CDR3 length: 14 residues. Germline lookup yields CDR1 MNHNY and CDR2 SVGAGI (reference sequence). The CDR3 DNA is TGTGCCAGCAGTTACTCGGAGTCTGGAAACACCATATATTTT. It is translated as CASSYSESGNTIYF.